Listed here are 31 T cell receptor beta chains from one sample, sequenced in a study of T-cell memory formation after mild COVID-19. In TCRdb, the 5' RACE reads were re-called with MiXCR into one record per CDR3 protein. Of approximately 500,000 distinct CDR3 sequences in the sample, around a quarter were seen once. The sequencing input was PBMCs or a T cell subset sorted from them (not recorded which). The receptors were gathered from an adult woman who had mild COVID-19 (a few samples of this study predate the infection). Cell type and time point are not known.

This clonotype has a handful of counts. The chain has TRBV4-1 and TRBJ1-5; D possibly corresponds to TRBD1 (6 bases). Germline CDR1 reads MGHRA; CDR2 reads YSYEKL. The CDR3 length is 15 residues. Deletions cut 1 base from V and 6 bases from J, with 13 bases between. The CDR3 DNA follows: TGCGCCAGCAGCCAAGGAGGGGGGGTCATTCAGCCCCAGCATTTT. As protein: CASSQGGGVIQPQHF.

The chain has TRBV9 and TRBJ1-2; D gene uncertain. Trimming removed 7 bases from V and 5 bases from J, with 9 bases in between. Germline CDR1 and CDR2: SGDLS and YYNGEE. This CDR3 spans 11 amino acids. The CDR3 protein is CASGELYGYTF. The DNA of the CDR3 is TGTGCCAGCGGGGAACTGTATGGCTACACCTTC.

There are a few counts of this clonotype. V is TRBV12-3 or TRBV12-4 and J is TRBJ1-5, with a possible D match to TRBD1 (5 bases). CDR3 length: 15 amino acids. The V end lost 6 bases, the J end lost 9 bases, and 21 bases lay between the germline ends. The CDR3, as DNA: TGTGCCAGCAGCCTACGACAACGGTTAGGGGTGCCCCAGCATTTT. Its protein is CASSLRQRLGVPQHF.

This clonotype has more than one count but fewer than ten. This rearrangement joins TRBV27 to TRBJ2-7, with D uncertain. The germline V and J ends were trimmed by 6 bases and 3 bases, with 15 bases remaining between them. Germline values: CDR1 MNHEY, CDR2 SMNVEV (reference sequence). The CDR3 spans 14 residues. CDR3 DNA sequence: TGTGCCAGCAGCCCATCGCCCAGGAACTACGAGCAGTACTTC. It encodes CASSPSPRNYEQYF.

This clonotype came up a few times. The chain links TRBV20-1 to TRBJ2-7; D gene ambiguous. CDR3 length equals 11 residues. Germline assignment: CDR1 DFQATT and CDR2 SNEGSKA (reference sequence). Trimming left V 3 bases short and J 5 bases short, with 8 bases between. CDR3 nucleotide sequence: TGCAGTGCTAGGGCCAGGAACGAGCAGTACTTC. Protein product: CSARARNEQYF.

This chain uses TRBV12-3 or TRBV12-4 with TRBJ2-6; 8 bases are shared with TRBD1. This CDR3 has 19 residues. Unmatched junction bases numbered 11, after V lost 4 bases and J lost 0 bases. CDR3 sequence: CASSSPRDRLPSGANVLTF. CDR3 nucleotide sequence: TGTGCCAGCAGTTCCCCCCGGGACAGGTTGCCCTCTGGGGCCAACGTCCTGACTTTC.

The genes are TRBV18 and TRBJ2-1; D ambiguous. From germline, CDR1 is KGHSH and CDR2 LQKENI. The CDR3 length is 15 residues. The V end lost 2 bases, the J end lost 8 bases, and 16 bases lay between the germline ends. The CDR3 DNA follows: TGTGCCAGCTCACCAACTTTTCCAGCCCGCGATGAGCAGTTCTTC. Its protein is CASSPTFPARDEQFF.

The rearrangement joins TRBV4-1 to TRBJ2-5, with no clear D. CDR1 and CDR2 (germline): MGHRA, YSYEKL. The V end was cut by 1 base, the J end by 4 bases, with 16 bases between. This CDR3 region has 16 residues. The DNA for the CDR3 is TGCGCCAGCAGCCAAGTCAATCTGGGGTTCCCAGAGACCCAGTACTTC. It translates to CASSQVNLGFPETQYF.

The chain combines TRBV5-6 with TRBJ2-2, with 11 bases identical to TRBD2. Per the germline V gene, CDR1 is SGHDT and CDR2 is YYEEEE. The CDR3 contains 15 residues. V was clipped by 1 base and J by 6 bases; unmatched bases: 2. CDR3 loop: CASSLLAGGAGELFF. In nucleotides, the CDR3 is TGTGCCAGCAGCTTGCTAGCGGGGGGCGCCGGGGAGCTGTTTTTT.

Comment on this clonotype: The junction and the germline gene differ at one end; a read error may be behind it. This CDR3 is CASSPRGPSTEALF. DNA for the CDR3: TGTGCCAGCAGCCCCAGGGGTCCCTCCACTGAAGCTTTATTT. The V call is TRBV7-2, the J call TRBJ1-1; weak D call: TRBD1 (6 bases). CDR3 length equals 14 residues. Per germline, CDR1 SGHTA and CDR2 FQGNSA.

As for this clonotype: A read error may explain this, as a much larger clone is one base away. The CDR3 DNA is TGTGCCAGCCACCGAGGCGGAGTATACGATGAGCAGTTCTTC. This sequence encodes CASHRGGVYDEQFF. This chain uses TRBV6-5 with TRBJ2-1; D uncertain. V gave up 8 bases and J gave up 8 bases, with 19 bases separating them. This CDR3 has 14 amino acids. Germline values: CDR1 MNHEY, CDR2 SVGAGI.

This clonotype has more than one count but fewer than ten. The chain joins TRBV20-1 to TRBJ2-5; no reliable D call. This CDR3 comprises 14 residues. Trimming took 0 bases from V and 2 from J, leaving 10 bases between them. Germline assignment: CDR1 DFQATT and CDR2 SNEGSKA (reference sequence). The CDR3 region is CSARDGLEQETQYF. CDR3 DNA: TGCAGTGCTAGAGATGGTCTAGAACAAGAGACCCAGTACTTC.

The chain employs TRBV5-1 and TRBJ2-1; D is perhaps TRBD2 (5 bases). Germline-derived CDR1 and CDR2 are SGHRS and YFSETQ. V was cut by 0 bases and J by 10 bases, with 11 bases left in between. This CDR3 has 13 residues. This chain's CDR3 is CASSLAAGKEQFF. In DNA form, the CDR3 reads TGCGCCAGCAGCTTGGCCGCCGGGAAAGAGCAGTTCTTC.

V gene TRBV3-1 combines with J gene TRBJ2-1, with TRBD1 identical over 8 bases. Germline CDR1 reads LGHDT; CDR2 reads YNNKEL (reference sequence). J gave up 8 bases and V 3 bases, and 6 bases lay outside the gene matches. The CDR3 contains 14 residues. The CDR3 region is CASSHLSTGDEQFF. For the CDR3, the DNA is TGTGCCAGCAGCCATCTCTCGACAGGGGATGAGCAGTTCTTC.

This clonotype showed up many times. V gene TRBV7-9 combines with J gene TRBJ2-1, with 7 bases lining up with TRBD2. The CDR3 is made up of 16 amino acids. The junction had 6 bases not matched to a gene; V was cut back by 0 bases and J by 4 bases. From germline, CDR1 is SEHNR and CDR2 FQNEAQ (reference sequence). CDR3 sequence: CASSLALASGYNEQFF. The CDR3 nucleotides read TGTGCCAGCAGCTTAGCTCTGGCTAGCGGATACAATGAGCAGTTCTTC.

There are many counts of this clonotype. The rearrangement uses TRBV7-3 and TRBJ2-3; the D gene is possibly TRBD2 (5 bases). CDR1 and CDR2 from the germline V gene are SGHTA and FQGTGA. The CDR3 runs to 13 residues. The germline V and J ends were trimmed by 3 bases and 7 bases, with 11 bases remaining between them. Written as DNA, the CDR3 is TGTGCCAGCAGCTTGGACTCGTTTTATACGCAGTATTTT. Its protein is CASSLDSFYTQYF.

The table lists this clonotype with a few counts. This chain connects TRBV5-1 to TRBJ1-1; 9 bases are shared with TRBD1. V lost 4 bases to trimming and J lost 4 bases; unmatched junction nucleotides: 2. This CDR3 region has 13 residues. Germline CDR1 reads SGHRS; CDR2 reads YFSETQ. As DNA, the CDR3 is TGCGCCAGCAGCGGACAGGGGAGCACTGAAGCTTTCTTT. Translated, it gives CASSGQGSTEAFF.

In its sample, this clonotype was seen many times. The chain has TRBV10-3 and TRBJ2-1; D perhaps matches TRBD1 (5 bases). CDR3 size: 16 residues. Germline V CDR1 and CDR2: ENHRY, SYGVKD. Trimming removed 0 bases at V and 9 bases at J, with 18 bases between. The chain's CDR3 is CAISESTRAPQGEQFF. DNA for the CDR3: TGTGCCATCAGTGAGTCGACTCGGGCCCCCCAGGGTGAGCAGTTCTTC.

This clonotype was observed a few times. The rearrangement joins TRBV7-6 to TRBJ2-1; 8 nucleotides align to TRBD2. CDR1 SGHVS and CDR2 FNYEAQ come from the germline V gene. V lost 8 bases, J lost 7 bases, and 16 bases stayed unmatched. CDR3 length: 16 residues. The CDR3 DNA follows: TGTGCCAGCTCACCCGGCCGGGAGGGCGTGATGAATGAGCAGTTCTTC. Its protein product is CASSPGREGVMNEQFF. The entire variable domain, with the rest obtained from reference TRBV7-6 and TRBJ2-1, is as follows: GAGVSQSPRYKVTKRGQDVALRCDPISGHVSLYWYRQALGQGPEFLTYFNYEAQQDKSGLPNDRFSAERPEGSISTLTIQRTEQRDSAMYRCASSPGREGVMNEQFFGPGTRLTVL.

This clonotype was recorded a few times. The chain employs TRBV4-2 and TRBJ2-1; TRBD2 agrees at 14 bases. Germline V gives CDR1 LGHNA, CDR2 YNFKEQ. The CDR3 has 16 amino acids. Germline trimming cut 1 base from V and 8 bases from J; bases unmatched to any gene: 4. For the CDR3, the DNA is TGTGCCAGCAGCCAAGTGGGACTAGCGGGGGCCGATGAGCAGTTCTTC. Protein sequence: CASSQVGLAGADEQFF.

This clonotype has only a few counts. The rearrangement uses TRBV10-3 and TRBJ1-6; the match to TRBD1 covers 7 bases. The CDR3 runs to 15 residues. The germline gives CDR1 ENHRY, CDR2 SYGVKD. V lost 5 bases to trimming and J lost 5 bases; unmatched junction nucleotides: 6. CDR3: CAISLGDRNNSPLHF. Here the CDR3 DNA reads TGTGCCATCAGTCTCGGGGACAGAAATAATTCACCCCTCCACTTT.

The chain employs TRBV7-9 and TRBJ2-1; perhaps TRBD1 as D (6 bases). The length of the CDR3 is 15 residues. CDR1 SEHNR and CDR2 FQNEAQ come from the germline V gene (reference sequence). Deletions cut 5 bases from V and 4 bases from J, with 15 bases between. The CDR3 DNA reads TGTGCCAGCAGCCTCGGACAGAAACCATACAATGAGCAGTTCTTC. This codes for CASSLGQKPYNEQFF.

This clonotype was seen a few times. The CDR3 is CASSQDRERHEQFF. DNA for the CDR3: TGTGCCAGCAGCCAAGATAGGGAGCGCCATGAGCAGTTCTTC. The rearrangement joins TRBV4-2 to TRBJ2-1, with a tentative D call TRBD2 (5 bases). CDR3 length: 14 residues. CDR1 LGHNA and CDR2 YNFKEQ come from the germline V gene. V was shortened by 0 bases and J by 8 bases, with 11 bases between the two germline ends.

The chain has TRBV20-1 and TRBJ2-1; D call uncertain. The V end was cut by 6 bases, the J end by 8 bases, with 8 bases between. The germline V gene encodes CDR1 DFQATT and CDR2 SNEGSKA (reference sequence). The CDR3 covers 10 residues. The chain's CDR3 is CSASPHEQFF. DNA for the CDR3: TGCAGTGCCTCCCCCCATGAGCAGTTCTTC.

The rearrangement joins TRBV24-1 to TRBJ2-1; no firm D call. The CDR3 extends over 15 amino acids. Between the trimmed V and J ends, which lost 5 bases and 0 bases, there was a span of 10 bases. Germline CDR1 KGHDR, CDR2 SFDVKD. The CDR3 DNA reads TGTGCCACCAGTGTCCGAGAGAGCTCCTACAATGAGCAGTTCTTC. Amino acids: CATSVRESSYNEQFF.

This clonotype was seen a few times. The chain is built from TRBV7-2 and TRBJ2-7; a weak D match, TRBD2 (5 bases). The germline CDR1 and CDR2 sequences are SGHTA and FQGNSA. Deletions cut 3 bases from V and 6 bases from J, with 15 bases between. The CDR3 covers 14 residues. CDR3 bases: TGTGCCAGCAGCTTTGACTCGGGAACGGGCGAGCAGTACTTC. This translates into CASSFDSGTGEQYF.

The rearrangement uses TRBV3-1 and TRBJ1-5; D unclear. The CDR3 is 13 residues long. Per the germline V gene, CDR1 is LGHDT and CDR2 is YNNKEL (reference sequence). V lost 4 bases and J lost 8, with 12 bases in between. For the CDR3, the DNA is TGTGCCAGCAGCCGGACGGAGAAAGAGCCCCAGCATTTT. Translation gives CASSRTEKEPQHF.

V is TRBV20-1 and J is TRBJ2-1; TRBD2 aligns across 10 bases. Unmatched junction bases numbered 11, after V lost 3 bases and J lost 3 bases. Germline-derived CDR1 and CDR2 are DFQATT and SNEGSKA (reference sequence). This CDR3 is 17 amino acids long. The DNA of the CDR3 is TGCAGTGCTAGGTCGTCTAGCGGGAGAGGGGGCTACAATGAGCAGTTCTTC. It encodes CSARSSSGRGGYNEQFF.

The chain recombines TRBV2 with TRBJ1-2, with TRBD1 matching over 9 bases. Trimming took 4 bases from V and 1 from J; bases not matched to a gene: 7. The CDR3 loop spans 16 amino acids. Germline assignment: CDR1 SNHLY and CDR2 FYNNEI. The CDR3 region has the DNA TGTGCCAGCAGTGGACCCGGGACAGGGCTTAACTATGGCTACACCTTC. Its translation is CASSGPGTGLNYGYTF.

The rearrangement joins TRBV24-1 to TRBJ2-3; 10 bases are a match to TRBD2. Per the germline V gene, CDR1 is KGHDR and CDR2 is SFDVKD. The CDR3 covers 16 residues. J lost 4 bases, V lost 4 bases, and 7 bases had no gene match. The CDR3 DNA sequence: TGTGCCACCAGTGAGATGAGCGGGGGGGCGGCAGATACGCAGTATTTT. It encodes CATSEMSGGAADTQYF.

The chain uses TRBV18 and TRBJ2-1; no definite D call. This CDR3 region has 14 residues. Germline V lookup: CDR1 KGHSH, CDR2 LQKENI. Trimming removed 5 bases at V and 1 base at J, with 9 bases between. The DNA for the CDR3 is TGTGCCAGCTCATCCAGTAGATCCTACAATGAGCAGTTCTTC. Its translation is CASSSSRSYNEQFF.